The T cell receptor (beta chain) under discussion was sequenced for a study of metastatic and nonmetastatic thyroid tumors. Study context: Repertoire comparisons spanned blood and tumor or nodule tissue from malignant and benign thyroid patients.

This CDR3 has 13 amino acids. The germline V gene has CDR1 MNHEY and CDR2 SVGAGI. V lost 4 bases, J lost 4 bases, and 11 bases lay in between. With MiXCR, TCRdb called clones anew from the PCR reads. The sample has more than 10,000 clones, 12% seen once. The study's findings and limits: It was reported that TCR beta diversity was significantly higher in malignant thyroid tumors than benign nodules, in blood and tumor.

Thyroid surgery took place with no prior treatment in any patient. To note about this clone: Antigen unknown. It is likely a read error, because the conserved phenylalanine at the end of the CDR3 is missing.

The genes are TRBV6-5 and TRBJ2-7; D remains unclear. This TCR derives from a female donor with papillary thyroid cancer or a benign thyroid nodule (not recorded which). Some clones in this sample may be carry-over from other donors' samples. Material for sequencing was blood. DNA of the CDR3: TGTGCCAGCAGTTCTCGGCATGGTTACGAGCAGTACATC. Its protein product is CASSSRHGYEQYI.